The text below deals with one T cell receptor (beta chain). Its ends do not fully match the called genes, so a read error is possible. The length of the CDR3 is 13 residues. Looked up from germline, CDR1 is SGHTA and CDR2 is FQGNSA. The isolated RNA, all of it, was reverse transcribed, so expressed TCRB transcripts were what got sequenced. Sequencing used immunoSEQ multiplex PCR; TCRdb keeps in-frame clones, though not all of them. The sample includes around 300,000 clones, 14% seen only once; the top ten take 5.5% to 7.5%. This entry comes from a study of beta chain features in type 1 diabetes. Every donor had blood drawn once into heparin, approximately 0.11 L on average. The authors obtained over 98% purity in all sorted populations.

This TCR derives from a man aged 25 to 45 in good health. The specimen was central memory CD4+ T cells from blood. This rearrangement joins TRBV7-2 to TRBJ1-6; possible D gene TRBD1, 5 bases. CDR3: CASGLGLNSPLHF. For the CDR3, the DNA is TGTGCCAGCGGCTTGGGGCTCAATTCACCCCTCCACTTT.